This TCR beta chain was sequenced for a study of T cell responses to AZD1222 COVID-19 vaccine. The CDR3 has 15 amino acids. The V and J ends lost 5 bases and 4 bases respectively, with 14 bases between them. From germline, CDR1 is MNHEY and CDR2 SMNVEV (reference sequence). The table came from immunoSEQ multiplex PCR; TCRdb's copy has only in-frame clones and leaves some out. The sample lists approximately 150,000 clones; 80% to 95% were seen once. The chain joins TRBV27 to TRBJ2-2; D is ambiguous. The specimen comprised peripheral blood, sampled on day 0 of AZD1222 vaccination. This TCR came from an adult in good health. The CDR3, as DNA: TGTGCCAGCAGTGCCCTCCCGGCAGCCACCGGGGAGCTGTTTTTT. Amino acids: CASSALPAATGELFF.